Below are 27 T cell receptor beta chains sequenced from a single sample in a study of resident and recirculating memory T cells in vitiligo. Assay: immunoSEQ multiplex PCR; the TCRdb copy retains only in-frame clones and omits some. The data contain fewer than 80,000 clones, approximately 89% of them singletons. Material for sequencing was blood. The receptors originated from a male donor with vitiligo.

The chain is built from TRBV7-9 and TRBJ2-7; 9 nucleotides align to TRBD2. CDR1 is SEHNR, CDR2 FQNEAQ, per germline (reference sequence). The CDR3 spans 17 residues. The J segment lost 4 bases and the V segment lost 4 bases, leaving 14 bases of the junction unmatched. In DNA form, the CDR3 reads TGTGCCAGCAGCTCCCAACAAAGAGCGGGGGGCTTATACGAGCAGTACTTC. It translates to CASSSQQRAGGLYEQYF.

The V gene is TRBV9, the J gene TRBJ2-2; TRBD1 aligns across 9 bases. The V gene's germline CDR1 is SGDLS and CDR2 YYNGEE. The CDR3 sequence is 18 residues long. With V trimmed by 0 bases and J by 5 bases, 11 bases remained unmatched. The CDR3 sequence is CASSVAWRDRVGTGELFF. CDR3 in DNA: TGTGCCAGCAGCGTAGCTTGGAGGGACAGGGTCGGGACCGGGGAGCTGTTTTTT.

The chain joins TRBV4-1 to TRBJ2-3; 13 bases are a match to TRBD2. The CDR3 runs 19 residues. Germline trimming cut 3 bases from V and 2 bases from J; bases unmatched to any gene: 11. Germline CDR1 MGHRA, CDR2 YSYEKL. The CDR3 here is CASSHRTSGGNPTTDTQYF. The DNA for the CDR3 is TGCGCCAGCAGCCACCGGACTAGCGGGGGCAATCCGACCACAGATACGCAGTATTTT.

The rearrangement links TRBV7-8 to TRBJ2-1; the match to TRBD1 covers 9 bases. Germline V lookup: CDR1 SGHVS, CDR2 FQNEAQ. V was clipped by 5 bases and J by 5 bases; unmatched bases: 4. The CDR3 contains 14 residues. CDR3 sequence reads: CASSPDRGHNEQFF. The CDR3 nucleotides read TGTGCCAGCAGCCCGGACAGGGGTCACAATGAGCAGTTCTTC.

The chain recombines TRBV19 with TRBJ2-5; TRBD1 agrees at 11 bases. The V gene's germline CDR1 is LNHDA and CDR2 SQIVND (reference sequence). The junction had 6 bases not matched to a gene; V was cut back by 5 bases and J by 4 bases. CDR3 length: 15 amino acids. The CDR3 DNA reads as TGTGCCAGTAGTGTCGGACAGGGGGCATCAGAGACCCAGTACTTC. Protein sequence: CASSVGQGASETQYF.

The CDR3 nucleotides read TGTGCCAGCAGCCCATTGGTACCGGGACAGATCTATGGCTACACCTTC. Translated: CASSPLVPGQIYGYTF. The rearrangement links TRBV16 to TRBJ1-2; 7 bases map to TRBD1. CDR3 size: 16 residues. Germline CDR1 reads KGHSY; CDR2 reads FQNENV. Trimming at V came to 4 bases and at J to 4 bases, leaving 12 bases not matched to a gene.

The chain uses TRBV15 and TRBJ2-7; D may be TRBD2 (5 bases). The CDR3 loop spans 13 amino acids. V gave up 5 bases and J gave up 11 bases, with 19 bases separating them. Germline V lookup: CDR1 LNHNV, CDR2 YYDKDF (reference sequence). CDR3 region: CATSLRTDLPEYF. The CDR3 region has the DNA TGTGCCACCAGCCTCCGGACTGACCTACCCGAGTACTTC.

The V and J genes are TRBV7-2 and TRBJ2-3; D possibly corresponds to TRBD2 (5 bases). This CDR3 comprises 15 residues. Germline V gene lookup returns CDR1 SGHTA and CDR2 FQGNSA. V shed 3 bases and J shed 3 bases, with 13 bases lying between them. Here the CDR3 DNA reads TGTGCCAGCAGCTTGATAACTAGAAGGACAGATACGCAGTATTTT. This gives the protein CASSLITRRTDTQYF.

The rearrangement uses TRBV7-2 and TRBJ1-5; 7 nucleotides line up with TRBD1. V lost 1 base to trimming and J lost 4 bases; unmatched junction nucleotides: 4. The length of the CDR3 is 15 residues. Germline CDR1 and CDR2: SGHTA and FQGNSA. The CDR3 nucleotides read TGTGCCAGCAGCTTAGAGGGACAGCTGAATCAGCCCCAGCATTTT. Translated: CASSLEGQLNQPQHF.

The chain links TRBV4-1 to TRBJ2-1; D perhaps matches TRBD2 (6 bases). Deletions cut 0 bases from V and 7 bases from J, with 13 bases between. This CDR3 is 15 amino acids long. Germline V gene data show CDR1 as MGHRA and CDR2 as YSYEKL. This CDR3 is CASSQEGLAWNEQFF. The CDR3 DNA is TGCGCCAGCAGCCAAGAGGGCCTAGCGTGGAATGAGCAGTTCTTC.

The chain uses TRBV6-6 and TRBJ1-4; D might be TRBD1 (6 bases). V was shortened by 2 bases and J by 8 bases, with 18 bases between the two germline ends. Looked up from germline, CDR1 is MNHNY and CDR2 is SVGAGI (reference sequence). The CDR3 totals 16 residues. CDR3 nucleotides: TGTGCCAGCAGTTACGATCCCCGGGACAACCTCGAAAAACTGTTTTTT. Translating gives CASSYDPRDNLEKLFF.

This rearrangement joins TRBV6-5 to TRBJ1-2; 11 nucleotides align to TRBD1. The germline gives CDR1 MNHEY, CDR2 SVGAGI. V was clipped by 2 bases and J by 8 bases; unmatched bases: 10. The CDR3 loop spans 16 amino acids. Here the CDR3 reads CASSYEGGTGGGGYTF. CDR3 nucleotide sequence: TGTGCCAGCAGTTACGAGGGGGGGACAGGGGGAGGCGGCTACACCTTC.

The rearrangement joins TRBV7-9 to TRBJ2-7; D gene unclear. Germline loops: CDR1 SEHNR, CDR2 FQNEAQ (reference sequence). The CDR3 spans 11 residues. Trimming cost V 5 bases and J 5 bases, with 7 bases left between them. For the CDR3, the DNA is TGTGCCAGCAGCCCACAGAACGAGCAGTACTTC. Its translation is CASSPQNEQYF.

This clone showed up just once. For the CDR3, the DNA is TGCGCCAGCAGCTCAACGACAGGAAAAGAGACCCAGTACTTC. Its translation is CASSSTTGKETQYF. The rearrangement uses TRBV5-1 and TRBJ2-5, with a tentative D call TRBD1 (6 bases). V lost 3 bases and J lost 3, with 12 bases in between. CDR1 and CDR2 (germline): SGHRS, YFSETQ. The length of the CDR3 is 14 residues.

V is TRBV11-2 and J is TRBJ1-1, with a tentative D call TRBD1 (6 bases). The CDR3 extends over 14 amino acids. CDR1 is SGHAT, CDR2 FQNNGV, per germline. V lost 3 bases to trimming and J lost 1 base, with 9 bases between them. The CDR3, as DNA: TGTGCCAGCAGCTTGGGACATTCGAACACTGAAGCTTTCTTT. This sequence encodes CASSLGHSNTEAFF.

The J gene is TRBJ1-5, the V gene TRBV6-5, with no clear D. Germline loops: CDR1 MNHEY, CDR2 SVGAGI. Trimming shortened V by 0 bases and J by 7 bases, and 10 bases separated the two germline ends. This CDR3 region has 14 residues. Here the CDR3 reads CASSYSSGPQPQHF. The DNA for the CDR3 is TGTGCCAGCAGTTACTCTTCTGGCCCACAGCCCCAGCATTTT.

CDR3 protein: CASSTMTVNLKGGTVDGAFF. In nucleotides, the CDR3 is TGCGCCAGCTCGACCATGACAGTCAATCTTAAGGGAGGAACTGTTGATGGAGCTTTCTTT. The V and J genes are TRBV23-1 and TRBJ1-1; weak D call: TRBD1 (5 bases). TRBV23-1 is an open reading frame, and its role is uncertain. The CDR3 loop spans 20 amino acids. With 8 bases removed from V and 10 bases from J, the gap between germline ends came to 41 bases.

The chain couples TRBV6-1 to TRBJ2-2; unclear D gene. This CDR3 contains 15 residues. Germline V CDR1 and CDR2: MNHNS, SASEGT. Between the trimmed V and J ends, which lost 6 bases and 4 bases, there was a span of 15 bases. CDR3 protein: CASRDMGRSTGELFF. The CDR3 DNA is TGTGCCAGCAGAGATATGGGCCGAAGCACCGGGGAGCTGTTTTTT.

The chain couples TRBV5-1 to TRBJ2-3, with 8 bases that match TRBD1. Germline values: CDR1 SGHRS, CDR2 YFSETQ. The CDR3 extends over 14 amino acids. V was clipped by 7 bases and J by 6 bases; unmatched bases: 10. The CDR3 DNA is TGCGCCAGCGCTCCGGGACAGGAGATGGATACGCAGTATTTT. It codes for CASAPGQEMDTQYF.

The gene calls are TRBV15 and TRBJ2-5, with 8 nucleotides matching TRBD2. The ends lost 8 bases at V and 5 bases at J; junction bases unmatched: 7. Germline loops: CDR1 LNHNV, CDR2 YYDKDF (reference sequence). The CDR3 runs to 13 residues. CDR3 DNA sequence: TGTGCCACCGCGGGGGGCCAAGAGGAGACCCAGTACTTC. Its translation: CATAGGQEETQYF. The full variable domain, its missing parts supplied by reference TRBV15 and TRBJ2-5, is DAMVIQNPRYQVTQFGKPVTLSCSQTLNHNVMYWYQQKSSQAPKLLFHYYDKDFNNEADTPDNFQSRRPNTSFCFLDIRSPGLGDTAMYLCATAGGQEETQYFGPGTRLLVL.

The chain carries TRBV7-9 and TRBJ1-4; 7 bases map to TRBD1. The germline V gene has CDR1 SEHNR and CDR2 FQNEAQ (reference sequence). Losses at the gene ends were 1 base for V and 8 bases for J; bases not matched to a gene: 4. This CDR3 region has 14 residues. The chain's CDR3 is CASSLGQGEEKLFF. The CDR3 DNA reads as TGTGCCAGCAGCTTAGGACAGGGTGAGGAAAAACTGTTTTTT. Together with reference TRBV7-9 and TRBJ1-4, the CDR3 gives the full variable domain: DTGVSQNPRHKITKRGQNVTFRCDPISEHNRLYWYRQTLGQGPEFLTYFQNEAQLEKSRLLSDRFSAERPKGSFSTLEIQRTEQGDSAMYLCASSLGQGEEKLFFGSGTQLSVL.

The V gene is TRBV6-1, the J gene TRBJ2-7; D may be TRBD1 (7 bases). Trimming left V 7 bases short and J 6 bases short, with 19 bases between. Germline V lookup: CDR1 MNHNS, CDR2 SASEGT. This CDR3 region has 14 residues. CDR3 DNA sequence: TGTGCCAGCATTTTCGGACAGGAGGGGTCCGAGCAGTACTTC. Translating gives CASIFGQEGSEQYF.

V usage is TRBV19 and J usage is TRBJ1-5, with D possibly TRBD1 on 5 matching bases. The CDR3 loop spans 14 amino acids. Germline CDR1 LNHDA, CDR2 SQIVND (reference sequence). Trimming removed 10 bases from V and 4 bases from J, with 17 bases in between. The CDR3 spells CATKGLNLNQPQHF. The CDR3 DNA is TGTGCCACCAAGGGACTAAACCTTAATCAGCCCCAGCATTTT. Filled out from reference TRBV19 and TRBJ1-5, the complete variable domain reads DGGITQSPKYLFRKEGQNVTLSCEQNLNHDAMYWYRQDPGQGLRLIYYSQIVNDFQKGDIAEGYSVSREKKESFPLTVTSAQKNPTAFYLCATKGLNLNQPQHFGDGTRLSIL.

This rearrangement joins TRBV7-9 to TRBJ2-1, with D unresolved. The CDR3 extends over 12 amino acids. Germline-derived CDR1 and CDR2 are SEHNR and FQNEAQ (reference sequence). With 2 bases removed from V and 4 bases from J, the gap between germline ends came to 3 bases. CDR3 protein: CASSLQYNEQFF. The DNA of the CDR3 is TGTGCCAGCAGCTTACAATACAATGAGCAGTTCTTC. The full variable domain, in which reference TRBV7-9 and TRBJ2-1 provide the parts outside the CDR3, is DTGVSQNPRHKITKRGQNVTFRCDPISEHNRLYWYRQTLGQGPEFLTYFQNEAQLEKSRLLSDRFSAERPKGSFSTLEIQRTEQGDSAMYLCASSLQYNEQFFGPGTRLTVL.

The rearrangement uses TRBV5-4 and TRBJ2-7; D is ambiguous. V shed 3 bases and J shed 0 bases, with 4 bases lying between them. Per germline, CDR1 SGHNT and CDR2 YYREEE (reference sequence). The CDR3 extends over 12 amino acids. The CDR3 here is CASSSSSYEQYF. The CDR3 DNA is TGTGCCAGCAGCTCCAGCTCCTACGAGCAGTACTTC.

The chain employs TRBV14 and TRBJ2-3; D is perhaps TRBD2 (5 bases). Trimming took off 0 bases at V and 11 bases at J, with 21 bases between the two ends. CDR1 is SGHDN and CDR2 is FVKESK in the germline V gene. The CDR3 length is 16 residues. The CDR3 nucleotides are TGTGCCAGCAGCCAAGAAAATTTCGAGCGGATACGAGAGCAGTATTTT. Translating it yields CASSQENFERIREQYF.

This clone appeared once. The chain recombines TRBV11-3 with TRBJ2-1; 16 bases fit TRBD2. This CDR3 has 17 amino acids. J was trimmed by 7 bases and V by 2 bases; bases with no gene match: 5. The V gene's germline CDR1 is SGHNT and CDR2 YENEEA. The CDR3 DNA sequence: TGTGCCAGCAGCTTATTCGGGACTAGCGGGGGGGCAAATGAGCAGTTCTTC. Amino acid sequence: CASSLFGTSGGANEQFF.